Shown below are 2 T cell receptor beta chains from a single sample sequenced in a study of CD8 T cells in Susac syndrome. Random hexamers were used to reverse transcribe roughly 0.5 to 1 ug of RNA. TCRdb called the immunoSEQ multiplex PCR reads again in MiXCR, with one record for every CDR3 protein. The sample holds around 80,000 distinct CDR3 sequences, 80% to 95% seen once. Sequenced material: CD8+ T cells from PBMCs. These receptors all come from a human donor with Susac syndrome.

J is TRBJ2-6 and V is TRBV29-1; D possibly matches TRBD1 or TRBD2 (5 bases each). V lost 7 bases, J lost 1 base, and 17 bases lay in between. The CDR3 is made up of 16 amino acids. Germline CDR1 is SQVTM and CDR2 is ANQGSEA. CDR3 amino acids: CSAVGAVSSGANVLTF. Here the CDR3 DNA reads TGCAGCGCCGTCGGGGCAGTTTCGTCTGGGGCCAACGTCCTGACTTTC.

The rearrangement joins TRBV29-1 to TRBJ2-1; D perhaps matches TRBD1 (6 bases). Trimming took 7 bases from V and 2 from J, leaving 12 bases between them. This CDR3 is 13 amino acids long. CDR1 is SQVTM, CDR2 ANQGSEA, per germline. The CDR3 bases are TGCAGCGCTGAGGCAGGGGCCTACAATGAGCAGTTCTTC. Translation: CSAEAGAYNEQFF.